These 28 T cell receptor beta chains were all obtained from the same sample, sequenced in a study of esophageal squamous cell carcinoma under preoperative chemotherapy. One entry per CDR3 protein, called by TCRdb with MiXCR from the PCR reads. The sample consists of some 6,600 distinct CDR3 sequences, more than 25% of them appearing once. Time point specified: before preoperative PTX-NDP chemotherapy. The specimen was taken from a patient given preoperative chemotherapy. All receptors derive from a human donor with esophageal squamous cell carcinoma. The donor label of this sample is uncertain.

The chain uses TRBV7-2 and TRBJ2-3; D is unclear. V was trimmed by 3 bases and J by 1 base, leaving 8 bases between them. Germline loops: CDR1 SGHTA, CDR2 FQGNSA. CDR3 size: 14 residues. CDR3 sequence: CASSLVGGTDTQYF. The CDR3 coding sequence is TGTGCCAGCAGCTTGGTGGGCGGCACAGATACGCAGTATTTT.

Of note for this clonotype: Because the CDR3 is missing its conserved closing phenylalanine or tryptophan, this is likely a read error. The V and J genes are TRBV7-8 and TRBJ2-1; possibly TRBD2 for D (7 bases). Per germline, CDR1 SGHVS and CDR2 FQNEAQ. The CDR3 length is 15 residues. The CDR3 sequence is CASSLGGGGYSEQFL. CDR3 in DNA: TGTGCCAGCAGCTTAGGGGGAGGGGGGTACAGTGAGCAGTTCTTG.

By sample share, this clonotype is medium-sized. This chain joins TRBV7-8 and TRBJ2-1, with D tentatively TRBD2 (6 bases). From germline, CDR1 is SGHVS and CDR2 FQNEAQ. V lost 3 bases and J 3 bases, leaving 18 bases between the germline ends. CDR3 size: 17 residues. Here the CDR3 reads CASSFPRSGSGYNEQFF. The CDR3 DNA follows: TGTGCCAGCAGCTTCCCCCGCTCCGGGAGTGGCTACAATGAGCAGTTCTTC.

V gene TRBV6-1 combines with J gene TRBJ2-1; weak D call: TRBD2 (5 bases). The end of the DNA aligns better with TRBJ2-7, so the J call may be wrong. The CDR3 is 14 amino acids. Germline V CDR1 and CDR2: MNHNS, SASEGT. The CDR3 nucleotides are TGTGCCAGGAGGGAAGCCAAGGACGGCTACGAGCAGTACTTC. Residues: CARREAKDGYEQYF.

This clonotype is classed as medium-sized. This chain's CDR3 is CASTTSGLAGYNEQFF. In DNA form, the CDR3 reads TGTGCCAGCACCACCTCGGGACTAGCGGGATACAATGAGCAGTTCTTC. The chain couples TRBV12-3 or TRBV12-4 to TRBJ2-1; 13 bases map to TRBD2. The CDR3 sequence is 16 residues long. V lost 7 bases to trimming and J lost 4 bases; unmatched junction nucleotides: 7.

With regard to this clonotype: An end of the junction does not agree with germline; a read error may underlie this. The CDR3 sequence: CASRGKKPDNEQFF. The DNA for the CDR3 is TGTGCGAGCAGAGGCAAGAAGCCCGACAATGAGCAGTTCTTC. The gene calls are TRBV11-3 and TRBJ2-1; D unclear. From germline, CDR1 is SGHNT and CDR2 YENEEA. The CDR3 spans 14 residues.

A word on this clonotype: One end of the junction is discordant with germline, which a read error may explain. V is TRBV27 and J is TRBJ2-1, with 9 bases identical to TRBD2. The CDR3 has 11 amino acids. Germline values: CDR1 MNHEY, CDR2 SMNVEV (reference sequence). CDR3 sequence: CASSLGLARVW. The CDR3 DNA follows: TGTGCCAGCAGTTTGGGACTAGCTAGAGTCTGG.

A note on this clonotype: At one end, the junction sequence differs from germline, possibly due to a read error. The CDR3 reads CASRPGSSYNEQVF. CDR3 DNA: TGTGCCAGCAGACCCGGGAGCTCCTACAATGAGCAGGTCTTC. The gene calls are TRBV25-1 and TRBJ2-1; a possible D gene is TRBD2 (6 bases). There are 14 residues in the CDR3. Germline loops: CDR1 MGHDK, CDR2 SYGVNS.

In its sample, this clonotype was seen many times. The chain recombines TRBV27 with TRBJ2-1; 7 bases align to TRBD2. The CDR3 is 14 residues long. The junction had 16 bases not matched to a gene; V was cut back by 11 bases and J by 9 bases. CDR1 MNHEY and CDR2 SMNVEV come from the germline V gene (reference sequence). The CDR3 loop is CAGLAGLGASEQFF. CDR3 DNA sequence: TGTGCCGGGTTAGCGGGCCTAGGGGCTAGTGAGCAGTTCTTC.

Comment on this clonotype: The CDR3 does not close with the conserved phenylalanine or tryptophan, likely indicating a read error. This chain connects TRBV24-1 to TRBJ2-1; D perhaps matches TRBD2 (5 bases). With the DNA end fitting TRBJ2-7 better, the J assignment may be wrong. In germline, CDR1 is KGHDR, CDR2 SFDVKD. CDR3 size: 14 residues. This CDR3 reads CATRSGVEAMKQYC. CDR3 sequence (DNA): TGTGCGACCAGGAGTGGCGTGGAGGCGATGAAGCAGTACTGC.

This clonotype was observed many times. The chain carries TRBV6-1 and TRBJ1-1; weak D call: TRBD1 (5 bases). CDR1 is MNHNS, CDR2 SASEGT, per germline. Trimming removed 5 bases from V and 2 bases from J, with 12 bases in between. The CDR3 is made up of 14 amino acids. The CDR3 region has the DNA TGTGCCAGCAGTAAGCACCGGGACAACACTGAAGCTTTCTTT. It specifies CASSKHRDNTEAFF.

This sequence joins TRBV27 and TRBJ2-3; TRBD2 matches at 9 bases. The J call could be wrong; TRBJ2-7 is a better fit for the DNA end. The CDR3 is 14 amino acids. Germline loops: CDR1 MNHEY, CDR2 SMNVEV (reference sequence). CDR3 coding DNA: TGTGCCAGCAGGTTGCGGGAGGGCCGCAACGAGCAGTACTTC. Translating it yields CASRLREGRNEQYF.

This clonotype was found once. The chain recombines TRBV6-1 with TRBJ2-1; 7 bases agree with TRBD2. Germline V gene lookup returns CDR1 MNHNS and CDR2 SASEGT. Trimming cost V 6 bases and J 7 bases; bases outside gene matches: 12. This CDR3 contains 15 residues. CDR3 DNA: TGTGCCAGCAGCCGTCTGGCGGGAGTCGGGAATGAGCAGTTCTTC. This codes for CASSRLAGVGNEQFF.

By frequency in the sample, this clonotype is large. The V and J genes are TRBV27 and TRBJ2-1; the D gene is possibly TRBD2 (6 bases). From germline, CDR1 is MNHEY and CDR2 SMNVEV (reference sequence). The CDR3 is made up of 17 amino acids. Trimming removed 4 bases from V and 5 bases from J, with 21 bases in between. The CDR3 sequence is CASSSYLGGIQNNEQFF. The DNA of the CDR3 is TGTGCCAGCAGTTCCTACCTGGGCGGGATCCAAAACAATGAGCAGTTCTTC.

V and J are TRBV7-9 and TRBJ1-1, with D perhaps matching TRBD1 (5 bases). With 1 base removed from V and 1 base from J, the gap between germline ends came to 10 bases. The CDR3 is 15 residues long. Germline V CDR1 and CDR2: SEHNR, FQNEAQ (reference sequence). The CDR3 coding sequence is TGTGCCAGCAGCTTAGATATAGGACAGAACACTGAAGCTTTCTTT. It encodes CASSLDIGQNTEAFF.

This clonotype has a count of ten or more. Being one base from a much bigger clone, this may be a read error. V usage is TRBV7-8 and J usage is TRBJ2-1; D might be TRBD1 or TRBD2, each matching 6 bases. The DNA end lines up better with TRBJ2-7; the J call may be wrong. CDR3 length equals 15 residues. CDR1 SGHVS and CDR2 FQNEAQ come from the germline V gene. The CDR3 region has the DNA TGTGCCAGCAGCTTAGGGAGGGGGTCATACAATGAGCAGTACTTC. This gives the protein CASSLGRGSYNEQYF.

This clonotype is medium-sized by share. The chain couples TRBV6-5 to TRBJ2-5, with 7 bases aligning to TRBD1. V lost 0 bases, J lost 0 bases, and 7 bases stayed unmatched. The CDR3 spans 17 residues. CDR1 is MNHEY and CDR2 is SVGAGI in the germline V gene. CDR3 in amino acids: CASSYSNVGTDQETQYF. The CDR3, as DNA: TGTGCCAGCAGTTACTCGAACGTTGGGACAGACCAAGAGACCCAGTACTTC.

This clonotype has a count of ten or more. CDR3 DNA: TGTGCCAGCAGTGAAACCCAGGGGGACTATGGCTACACCTTC. Translation gives CASSETQGDYGYTF. The genes are TRBV6-1 and TRBJ1-2, with 7 bases aligning to TRBD1. Germline assignment: CDR1 MNHNS and CDR2 SASEGT. V was clipped by 2 bases and J by 3 bases; unmatched bases: 3. CDR3 length: 14 amino acids.

A remark on this clonotype: The missing conserved phenylalanine or tryptophan at the end of this CDR3 makes a read error likely. The chain combines TRBV11-2 with TRBJ2-1; TRBD1 is a possible D gene (6 bases). The end of the DNA is better explained by TRBJ2-7, so the J call may be wrong. CDR3 size: 13 residues. CDR1 and CDR2 from the germline V gene are SGHAT and FQNNGV. This CDR3 reads CASSLTGVCEQYC. The CDR3 bases are TGTGCGAGCAGCTTGACAGGAGTCTGCGAGCAGTACTGC.

This clonotype is medium-sized (0.01 to 0.1%). The V gene is TRBV7-6, the J gene TRBJ2-1; D remains unclear. Trimming removed 3 bases from V and 2 bases from J, with 8 bases in between. This CDR3 has 14 residues. Germline loops: CDR1 SGHVS, CDR2 FNYEAQ. Here the CDR3 reads CASSFSGAYNEQFF. The CDR3 bases are TGTGCCAGCAGCTTTTCTGGGGCCTACAATGAGCAGTTCTTC.

A few counts support this clonotype. A read error may be the cause here, since a much bigger clone is one base away. The J gene is TRBJ2-1, the V gene TRBV28; TRBD2 matches 7 bases. Trimming at V came to 5 bases and at J to 13 bases, leaving 17 bases not matched to a gene. CDR1 is MDHEN and CDR2 is SYDVKM in the germline V gene. The CDR3 sequence is 15 residues long. The CDR3 sequence: CASSPWGGTGETQFF. The CDR3, as DNA: TGTGCCAGCAGTCCCTGGGGGGGGACTGGGGAGACCCAGTTCTTC.

This sequence joins TRBV27 and TRBJ2-7; D is uncertain. CDR3 length equals 11 residues. V gave up 6 bases and J gave up 5 bases, with 8 bases separating them. Germline CDR1 and CDR2: MNHEY and SMNVEV (reference sequence). CDR3 coding DNA: TGTGCCAGCAGCCGACGGAACGAGCAGTACTTC. Its protein is CASSRRNEQYF.

In its sample, this clonotype was seen many times. A much larger clone sits a single nucleotide away, making a read error possible. This rearrangement joins TRBV12-3 or TRBV12-4 to TRBJ2-1; 8 positions agree with TRBD1. TRBJ2-7 explains the end of the DNA better; the J call may be wrong. This CDR3 contains 15 residues. As DNA, the CDR3 is TGTGCCAGCAGAGGGACAGGTTTAGACTACAATGAGCAGTACTTC. Residues: CASRGTGLDYNEQYF.

The rearrangement joins TRBV6-5 to TRBJ2-4, with no clear D. This CDR3 has 16 residues. With 9 bases removed from V and 13 bases from J, the gap between germline ends came to 31 bases. Germline assignment: CDR1 MNHEY and CDR2 SVGAGI. The CDR3 region has the DNA TGTGCCAGGAGTCCGAACCGACTCCGCTCCGACAATGAGCAGTACTTC. It translates to CARSPNRLRSDNEQYF.

This clonotype was counted ten times or more. The rearrangement links TRBV11-3 to TRBJ2-1; no firm D call. The J call may be wrong; the DNA end is better matched by TRBJ2-7. Germline loops: CDR1 SGHNT, CDR2 YENEEA. The CDR3 is 15 amino acids. The CDR3 spells CASSPYSLRDYEQYF. The CDR3 DNA reads TGTGCCAGCAGCCCCTACTCCCTCCGCGACTACGAGCAGTACTTC.

This clonotype was seen ten or more times. The CDR3 loop reads CASSYGLAGGPGSYNEQFF. The CDR3 DNA follows: TGTGCCAGCAGTTACGGACTAGCGGGAGGGCCGGGCTCCTACAATGAGCAGTTCTTC. This sequence joins TRBV6-5 and TRBJ2-1; TRBD2 aligns across 15 bases. Germline values: CDR1 MNHEY, CDR2 SVGAGI. V lost 2 bases to trimming and J lost 0 bases; unmatched junction nucleotides: 5. This CDR3 has 19 amino acids.

This clonotype was seen repeatedly, ten times or more. The rearrangement joins TRBV7-8 to TRBJ1-1; TRBD1 is a possible D gene (6 bases). Germline CDR1 reads SGHVS; CDR2 reads FQNEAQ. This CDR3 is 15 amino acids long. Between the trimmed V and J ends, which lost 5 bases and 2 bases, there was a span of 15 bases. The CDR3 spells CASSPRDTSNTEAFF. CDR3 DNA sequence: TGTGCCAGCAGCCCACGGGACACCTCAAACACTGAAGCTTTCTTT. The variable domain in full, with the rest retrieved from reference TRBV7-8 and TRBJ1-1, is GAGVSQSPRYKVAKRGQDVALRCDPISGHVSLFWYQQALGQGPEFLTYFQNEAQLDKSGLPSDRFFAERPEGSVSTLKIQRTQQEDSAVYLCASSPRDTSNTEAFFGQGTRLTVV.

The chain is built from TRBV7-2 and TRBJ1-1, with TRBD1 as a possible D gene (6 bases). The CDR3 runs 15 residues. Germline V gives CDR1 SGHTA, CDR2 FQGNSA. V dropped 5 bases and J dropped 7 bases, with 20 bases sitting between them. CDR3 nucleotides: TGTGCCAGCAGCCAGGGGACCCCTCGGGCCGGTGAAGCTTTCTTT. Translating it yields CASSQGTPRAGEAFF.